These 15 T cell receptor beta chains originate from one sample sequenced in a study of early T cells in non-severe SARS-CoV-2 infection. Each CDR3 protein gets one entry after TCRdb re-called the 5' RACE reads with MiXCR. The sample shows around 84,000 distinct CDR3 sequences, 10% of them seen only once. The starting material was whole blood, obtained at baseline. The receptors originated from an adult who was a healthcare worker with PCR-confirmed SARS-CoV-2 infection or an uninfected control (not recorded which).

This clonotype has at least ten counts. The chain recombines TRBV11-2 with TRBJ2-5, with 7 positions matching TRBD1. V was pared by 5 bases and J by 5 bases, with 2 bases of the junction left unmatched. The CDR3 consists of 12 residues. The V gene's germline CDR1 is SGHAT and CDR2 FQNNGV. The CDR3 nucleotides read TGTGCCAGCAGCCCACAGGGGGAGACCCAGTACTTC. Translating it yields CASSPQGETQYF.

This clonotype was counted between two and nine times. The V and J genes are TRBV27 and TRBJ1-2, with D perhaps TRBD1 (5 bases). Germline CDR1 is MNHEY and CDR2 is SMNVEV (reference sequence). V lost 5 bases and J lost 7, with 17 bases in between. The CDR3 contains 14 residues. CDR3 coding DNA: TGTGCCAGCAGTCCCCTCGAGCGGGGGTCTGGCTACACCTTC. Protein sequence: CASSPLERGSGYTF.

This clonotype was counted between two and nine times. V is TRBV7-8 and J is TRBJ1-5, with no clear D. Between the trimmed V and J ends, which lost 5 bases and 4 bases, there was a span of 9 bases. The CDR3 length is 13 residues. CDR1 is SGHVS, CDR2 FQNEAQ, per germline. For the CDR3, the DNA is TGTGCCAGCAGCCCCCAATCAAATCAGCCCCAGCATTTT. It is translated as CASSPQSNQPQHF.

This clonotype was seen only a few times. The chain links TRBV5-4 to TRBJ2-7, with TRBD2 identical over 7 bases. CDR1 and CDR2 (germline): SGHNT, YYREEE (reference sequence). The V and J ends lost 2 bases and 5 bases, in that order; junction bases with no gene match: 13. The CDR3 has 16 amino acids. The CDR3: CASSLGGGGSINEQYF. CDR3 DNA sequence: TGTGCCAGCAGCTTAGGAGGTGGCGGGAGTATAAACGAGCAGTACTTC.

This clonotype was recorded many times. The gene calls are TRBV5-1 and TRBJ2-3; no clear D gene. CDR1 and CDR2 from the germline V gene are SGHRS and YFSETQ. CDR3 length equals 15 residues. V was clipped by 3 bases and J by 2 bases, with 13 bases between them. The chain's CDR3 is CASSSSALTTDTQYF. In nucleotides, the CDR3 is TGCGCCAGCAGCTCTTCGGCACTAACCACAGATACGCAGTATTTT.

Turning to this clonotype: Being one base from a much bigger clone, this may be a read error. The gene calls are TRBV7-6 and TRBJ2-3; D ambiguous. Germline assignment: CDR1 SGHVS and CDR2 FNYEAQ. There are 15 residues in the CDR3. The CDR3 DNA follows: TGTGCCACCAGCCTTTTTGCGTCCATGGCAGATACGCAGTATTTT. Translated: CATSLFASMADTQYF.

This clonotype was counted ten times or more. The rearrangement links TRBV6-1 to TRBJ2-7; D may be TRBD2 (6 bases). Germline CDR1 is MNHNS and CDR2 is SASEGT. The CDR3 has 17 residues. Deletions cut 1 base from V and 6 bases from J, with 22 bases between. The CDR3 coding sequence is TGTGCCAGCAGTGAAGACGGGAGAGCTATTTCGGGACTCGAGCAGTACTTC. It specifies CASSEDGRAISGLEQYF.

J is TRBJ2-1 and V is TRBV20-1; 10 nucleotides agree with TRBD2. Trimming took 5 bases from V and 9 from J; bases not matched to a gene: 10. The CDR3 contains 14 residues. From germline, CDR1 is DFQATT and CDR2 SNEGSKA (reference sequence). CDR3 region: CSAESGRAFSEQFF. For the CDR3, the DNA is TGCAGTGCTGAGAGCGGGAGGGCCTTCAGTGAGCAGTTCTTC.

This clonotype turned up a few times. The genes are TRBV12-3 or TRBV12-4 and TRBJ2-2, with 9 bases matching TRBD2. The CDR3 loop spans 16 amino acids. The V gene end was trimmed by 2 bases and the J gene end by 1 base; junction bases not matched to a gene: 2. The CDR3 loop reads CASSLTTSGNTGELFF. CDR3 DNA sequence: TGTGCCAGCAGTTTAACGACTAGCGGGAACACCGGGGAGCTGTTTTTT.

Here the CDR3 reads CASSTDRGFNEQFF. The CDR3 DNA reads TGTGCCAGCAGCACGGACAGGGGCTTCAATGAGCAGTTCTTC. V usage is TRBV5-5 and J usage is TRBJ2-1, with 9 bases aligning to TRBD1. The CDR3 covers 14 residues. CDR1 and CDR2 from the germline V gene are SGHKS and YYEKEE (reference sequence). V was clipped by 4 bases and J by 6 bases; unmatched bases: 5.

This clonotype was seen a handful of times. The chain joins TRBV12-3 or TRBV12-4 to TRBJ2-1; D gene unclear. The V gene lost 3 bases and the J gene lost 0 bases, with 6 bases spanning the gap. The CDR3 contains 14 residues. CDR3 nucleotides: TGTGCCAGCAGTTTTCGGGCCTCCTACAATGAGCAGTTCTTC. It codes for CASSFRASYNEQFF.

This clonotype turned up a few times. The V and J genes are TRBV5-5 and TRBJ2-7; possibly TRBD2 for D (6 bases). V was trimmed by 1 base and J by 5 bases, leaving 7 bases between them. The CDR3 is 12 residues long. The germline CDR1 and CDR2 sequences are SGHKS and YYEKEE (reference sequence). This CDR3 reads CASSLSGDEQYF. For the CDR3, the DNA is TGTGCCAGCAGCTTGTCGGGGGACGAGCAGTACTTC.

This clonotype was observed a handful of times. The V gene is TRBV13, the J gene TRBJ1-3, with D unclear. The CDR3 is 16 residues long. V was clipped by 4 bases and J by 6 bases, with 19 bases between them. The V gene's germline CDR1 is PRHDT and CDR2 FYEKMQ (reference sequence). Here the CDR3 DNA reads TGTGCCAGCAGCTCAAGGCGAGGTTATAGAGAAAACACCATATATTTT. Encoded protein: CASSSRRGYRENTIYF.

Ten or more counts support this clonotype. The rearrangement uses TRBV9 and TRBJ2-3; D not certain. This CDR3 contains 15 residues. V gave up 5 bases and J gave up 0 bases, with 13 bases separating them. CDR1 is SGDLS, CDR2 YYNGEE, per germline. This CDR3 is CASSDTGRSTDTQYF. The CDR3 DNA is TGTGCCAGCAGTGATACCGGACGGAGCACAGATACGCAGTATTTT.

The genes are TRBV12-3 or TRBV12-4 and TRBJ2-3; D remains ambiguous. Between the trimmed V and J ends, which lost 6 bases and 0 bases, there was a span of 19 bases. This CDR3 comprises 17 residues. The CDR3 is CASSLPLGSTSTDTQYF. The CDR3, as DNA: TGTGCCAGCAGCTTACCCCTAGGAAGCACTAGCACAGATACGCAGTATTTT.